The present entry profiles one TCR beta chain with its context. Its antigen target is currently unknown. No much larger clone is present one base from it, and per-base qualities are unavailable. The sample originates from a study of T cell repertoires in cytomegalovirus infection (dated by TCRdb to the late 2010s). Background on the whole study: Donor HLA type was relevant to the analysis, as public TCR beta signatures indicated carriage of CMV infection together with the matching HLA type. Study-wide findings and limitations: In both this cohort and an independent cohort of some 350 donors, the cumulative frequency of public TCR beta family members distinguished carriers of CMV infection plus the relevant HLA type. The ex vivo response was dominated by HLA-C-restricted CMV-specific TCR beta clonotypes, which also provided the single most frequent clonotype in two of eight donors.

Clipping removes 5 bases from V and 2 bases from J, with 12 as the unmatched junction base count. From its cysteine to its phenylalanine, the CDR3 spans 17 amino acids. Kept here is only the CDR3 DNA, which spans 51 bases and is read in frame from base 1. CDR1 and CDR2 are read off the germline V gene as SGHTA and FQGNSA. The reads were generated on an Illumina HiSeq 1500. Clones were called with MiXCR by TCRdb after fastp trimmed the public reads at Q25, and only in-frame beta chains were retained. A single entry per CDR3 protein holds the most common genes and DNA from its merged rows. This sample has nearly 70,000 distinct CDR3 sequences in its table, and 20% to 25% of those were observed once. The ten largest make up 60% to 80% of the sample.

The sequenced material came from PBMCs, sequenced either directly or after in vitro stimulation (not recorded which). The TCR was taken from a human donor in good health (CMV status not recorded). Some clones in this sample may be carry-over from other donors' samples. The chain couples TRBV7-2 to TRBJ2-3; the central 8 bases match TRBD2. The CDR3 sequence is CASSLSSGTSNTDTQYF. The bases read TGTGCCAGCAGCCTCTCATCTGGGACTAGTAACACAGATACGCAGTATTTT.